This paragraph reports one T cell receptor beta chain. Germline V gene data show CDR1 as KGHSH and CDR2 as LQKENI. The junction had 7 bases not matched to a gene; V was cut back by 2 bases and J by 1 base. There are 16 residues in the CDR3. This entry is derived from a study of control samples from healthy donors and cancer patients. TCRdb's copy holds only in-frame clones and misses some; the assay was immunoSEQ multiplex PCR. The profile shows 150,000 to 200,000 clones, 94% of them singletons. The chain uses TRBV18 and TRBJ1-1; 7 bases align to TRBD1. The receptor was derived from a woman under 30 in good health. Sample: blood. The CDR3 here is CASSPSQGVANTEAFF. CDR3 coding DNA: TGTGCCAGCTCACCATCCCAGGGGGTCGCGAACACTGAAGCTTTCTTT.